This T cell receptor (beta chain) comes out of a study of T-cell reconstitution after alpha-beta-depleted transplantation in children. Overall study findings and caveats: T cells produced anew were the main source of T-cell counts and diversity one year after transplant. At day 60, the high TCRbeta diversity found in some patients originated from recipient T cells and thymic progenitors that had survived. Reports say that about two months after transplant, the alpha-beta T cells came out of several hundred graft clones that had expanded.

TCRbeta library preparation incorporated unique molecular identifiers. TCRdb reprocessed the PCR reads with MiXCR, giving one entry per CDR3 protein. Here the sample spans roughly 790,000 distinct CDR3 sequences, 16% being singletons. Germline CDR1 and CDR2: DFQATT and SNEGSKA (reference sequence). The CDR3 extends over 13 amino acids. Trimming removed 6 bases at V and 2 bases at J, with 12 bases between. A note on this clonotype: Antigen unknown.

The sequence came from a male patient younger than 18 who had a stem cell transplant for acute lymphoblastic leukemia, so the T cells may come from the graft donor. V usage is TRBV20-1 and J usage is TRBJ2-3; D remains ambiguous. The sample was PBMCs, mostly from graft donor cells, taken 360 days after TCRalphabeta/CD19-depleted stem cell transplant. The CDR3 is CSALTDITDTQYF. The CDR3 DNA reads TGCAGTGCCCTTACCGATATCACAGATACGCAGTATTTT.